This is a list of T cell receptor beta chains from one sample in a study of OX40 agonist ivuxolimab in advanced cancers. Repertoires were generated with immunoSEQ multiplex PCR, while TCRdb's copy carries only in-frame clones and drops some. The table includes under 80,000 clones, nearly 95% detected once. Sequences were derived from CD4+ or CD8+ T cells sorted from blood, sampled in a trial of the OX40 agonist ivuxolimab. These receptors all stem from an adult with an advanced solid tumor such as melanoma, head and neck, liver or kidney cancer. Both conserved end residues are part of each CDR3. Each record gives: D gene, clone size, J gene, V gene, CDR3 DNA, CDR3 protein. The D gene is left open where the match is weak. Not all rows give a size; the values are once, few, many and, for expanded clones, a class.

-,-,TRBJ2-4,TRBV27,TGTGCCATCCCGGGACCGATAGCCAAAAACATTCAGTACTTC,CAIPGPIAKNIQYF
-,-,TRBJ2-7,TRBV18,TGTGCCAGCTCACCACGAGTCGGCGGGGCTTCCTACGAGCAGTACTTC,CASSPRVGGASYEQYF
-,-,TRBJ2-1,TRBV18,TGTGCCAGCTCACTAGACAGCGGGGAGCAGTTCTTC,CASSLDSGEQFF
-,-,TRBJ2-1,TRBV5-6,TGTGCCAGCAAAAGCTTGACTATAAGACACGATGAGCAGTTCTTC,CASKSLTIRHDEQFF
-,-,TRBJ2-7,TRBV14,TGTGCCAGCAGCCCATCGGGCGGGGGCCTAGAGCAGTACTTC,CASSPSGGGLEQYF
-,-,TRBJ1-1,TRBV19,TGTGCCAGTAGTATATGGGGGGGGAACACTGAAGCTTTCTTT,CASSIWGGNTEAFF
-,-,TRBJ2-5,TRBV9,TGTGCCAGCAGCGTAACAGGCGGGTTTTCGGCGAAGGGGGAGACCCAGTACTTC,CASSVTGGFSAKGETQYF
TRBD1,-,TRBJ1-1,TRBV9,TGTGCCAGCAGCGTAGAGGGACAGGGGGCGCCTGTTGAAGCTTTCTTT,CASSVEGQGAPVEAFF
-,-,TRBJ2-7,TRBV10-2,TGCGCCAGCAGTGAGTCGACGGATTACGAGCAGTACTTC,CASSESTDYEQYF
TRBD1,-,TRBJ2-7,TRBV5-1,TGCGCCAGCAGCTTGTTCGGGACAGGGAGCTCCTACGAGCAGTACTTC,CASSLFGTGSSYEQYF
-,-,TRBJ2-1,TRBV9,TGTGCCAGCAGCGTAGGACTGCCCTACAATGAGCAGTTCTTC,CASSVGLPYNEQFF
-,-,TRBJ1-1,TRBV7-9,TGTGCCAGCAGCTTAGGACTCGTCGAAGCTTTCTTT,CASSLGLVEAFF
TRBD1,-,TRBJ2-3,TRBV29-1,TGCAGCGCCCCAGGGACAGGGGGCACAGATACGCAGTATTTT,CSAPGTGGTDTQYF
-,-,TRBJ2-3,TRBV4-1,TGCGCCAGCAGCTCAGGGGGCACAGATACGCAGTATTTT,CASSSGGTDTQYF
TRBD1,few,TRBJ1-5,TRBV19,TGTGCCAGTAGTATCGATGACAGGGGATTTCAGCCCCAGCATTTT,CASSIDDRGFQPQHF
-,-,TRBJ2-7,TRBV27,TGTGCCAGCAGGCGAGGTTACGAGCAGTACTTC,CASRRGYEQYF
TRBD2,-,TRBJ2-3,TRBV7-3,TGTGCCAGCAGCTTTAGCGGGAGGCTCACAGATACGCAGTATTTT,CASSFSGRLTDTQYF
TRBD1,-,TRBJ2-3,TRBV28,TGTGCCAGCAGTTTACTGGGACAGGGGCCGGTGGATACGCAGTATTTT,CASSLLGQGPVDTQYF
TRBD1,-,TRBJ1-5,TRBV27,TGTGCCAGCAGTTTACAGGGGGAGGGTCAGCCCCAGCATTTT,CASSLQGEGQPQHF
-,-,TRBJ2-5,TRBV9,TGTGCCAGCAGCCCCCCGGAGGGCCAAGAGACCCAGTACTTC,CASSPPEGQETQYF
TRBD2,-,TRBJ2-5,TRBV4-1,TGCGCCAGCAGCCACATAGTCCCTTCCGGACTAGCGGGAGTAGAGGAGCAGTACTTC,CASSHIVPSGLAGVEEQYF
-,-,TRBJ2-1,TRBV2,TGTGCCAGCAACCGTCTCCAGCGGGTCAATGAGCAGTTCTTC,CASNRLQRVNEQFF
TRBD1,-,TRBJ2-1,TRBV5-1,TGCGCCAGCAGCCCCGGGACAGGGGGCCACAATGAGCAGTTCTTC,CASSPGTGGHNEQFF
TRBD1,-,TRBJ2-7,TRBV28,TGTGCCAGCAGTACACGTCACAGGGGGTTGGACGAGCAGTACTTC,CASSTRHRGLDEQYF
-,-,TRBJ2-1,TRBV27,TGTGCCAGCAGTTACGCGGGGGCGGGGCTGAACAATGAGCAGTTCTTC,CASSYAGAGLNNEQFF
TRBD2,-,TRBJ2-1,TRBV7-2,TGTGCCAGCAGCTTAGCGTCGAGCGGGAGGGCCCGCGAGCAGTTCTTC,CASSLASSGRAREQFF
TRBD1,-,TRBJ1-2,TRBV7-6,TGTGCCAGCAGCTCCTGGACAGGTGGCTACACCTTC,CASSSWTGGYTF
-,-,TRBJ2-2,TRBV7-9,TGTGCCAGCAGCGACACACTATGGGAGCTGTTTTTT,CASSDTLWELFF
-,few,TRBJ1-1,TRBV2,TGTGCCAGCGAGGACGGCACTGAAGCTTTCTTT,CASEDGTEAFF
-,-,TRBJ1-3,TRBV9,TGTGCCAGCTCAGGCTCTGGAAACACCATATATTTT,CASSGSGNTIYF
-,-,TRBJ2-7,TRBV27,TGTGCCAGCAGCCGGGGACACATTAACGAGCAGTACTTC,CASSRGHINEQYF
-,-,TRBJ1-1,TRBV6-5,TGTGCCAGCACCGGAGGAACTGAAGCTTTCTTT,CASTGGTEAFF
-,-,TRBJ2-1,TRBV20-1,TGCAGTGAAGACAGGAACAATGAGCAGTTCTTC,CSEDRNNEQFF
-,-,TRBJ2-5,TRBV13,TGTGCCAGCAGCCCTCCGGGATCCTCACAAGAGACCCAGTACTTC,CASSPPGSSQETQYF
-,-,TRBJ2-5,TRBV5-1,TGCGCCAGCAGCTTGGAGGGGGTCCAAGAGACCCAGTACTTC,CASSLEGVQETQYF
-,-,TRBJ2-1,TRBV6-4,TGTGCCAGCAGTGAATGGGGATCGTCCTACAATGAGCAGTTCTTC,CASSEWGSSYNEQFF
-,-,TRBJ1-4,TRBV5-6,TGTGCCAGCAGCTTGGGACCAAATGAAAAACTGTTTTTT,CASSLGPNEKLFF
-,-,TRBJ1-5,TRBV5-1,TGCGCCAGCAGCCCGACCCCGGGACATAGCAATCAGCCCCAGCATTTT,CASSPTPGHSNQPQHF
-,-,TRBJ2-2,TRBV27,TGTGCCAGCACGCGCCAGAGAGATTCGAACACCGGGGAGCTGTTTTTT,CASTRQRDSNTGELFF
-,once,TRBJ2-7,TRBV15,TGTGCCACCAGCAGAGATAGGGGCTCCTACGAGCAGTACTTC,CATSRDRGSYEQYF
-,-,TRBJ2-7,TRBV7-6,TGTGCCAGCAGCTTAGAGACAGTCTCCTACGAGCAGTACTTC,CASSLETVSYEQYF
-,-,TRBJ2-5,TRBV5-6,TGTGCCAGCAGCTTGGGGGGCCAAGAGACCCAGTACTTC,CASSLGGQETQYF
-,few,TRBJ1-2,TRBV11-2,TGTGCCAGCAGCCCCGTCTACCAGAAGAACTATGGCTACACCTTC,CASSPVYQKNYGYTF
-,-,TRBJ2-5,TRBV13,TGTGCCAGCAGCTTAGTCCCGGGAGAAGAGACCCAGTACTTC,CASSLVPGEETQYF
-,-,TRBJ1-1,TRBV30,TGTGCCTGGAGTCAGGGCACAACATACACTGAAGCTTTCTTT,CAWSQGTTYTEAFF
TRBD1,once,TRBJ1-2,TRBV2,TGTGCCAGCACTCAGGGGGTAGATGGCTACACCTTC,CASTQGVDGYTF
-,-,TRBJ2-7,TRBV2,TGTGCCAGCAGTGGGACAGATAGAACCTACGAGCAGTACTTC,CASSGTDRTYEQYF